Shown below are 26 T cell receptor beta chains from a single sample sequenced in a study of T cells after yellow fever vaccination (dated by TCRdb to the late 2010s). The label giving this sample's treatment or condition can be read as: live attenuated yellow fever vaccine strain. Receptors were amplified or captured by 5' RACE. Data came from an Illumina HiSeq 2500. TCRdb passed the public sequencing reads through fastp at Q25 and MiXCR, retaining productive beta sequences. Each CDR3 protein appears once, grouped with its most common genes and DNA. This sample comprises a few hundred thousand distinct CDR3 sequences, roughly 17% of them detected only once. Together, the top ten hold 17% of the sample. Sequenced material: PBMCs, taken more than 4 days after the first yellow fever vaccination. The receptors shown here come from a man aged 18 to 29 who received the YFV17D yellow fever vaccine.

This chain connects TRBV18 to TRBJ2-3, with 9 bases matching TRBD2. J was trimmed by 15 bases and V by 0 bases; bases with no gene match: 7. The CDR3 contains 13 residues. Per germline, CDR1 KGHSH and CDR2 LQKENI. The CDR3 is CASSPPAAGGLYF. The CDR3 DNA reads TGTGCCAGCTCACCACCGGCGGCGGGGGGGCTCTATTTT.

Here the CDR3 reads CSVELYSETGYTF. Written as DNA, the CDR3 is TGCAGCGTTGAGTTGTATTCGGAAACGGGCTACACCTTC. The chain joins TRBV29-1 to TRBJ1-2; D ambiguous. The germline V gene encodes CDR1 SQVTM and CDR2 ANQGSEA. The CDR3 is made up of 13 amino acids. V was cut by 3 bases and J by 8 bases, with 16 bases left in between.

This sequence joins TRBV9 and TRBJ2-5; perhaps TRBD2 as D (7 bases). Looked up from germline, CDR1 is SGDLS and CDR2 is YYNGEE. V shed 4 bases and J shed 2 bases, with 15 bases lying between them. The CDR3 consists of 15 residues. The CDR3 coding sequence is TGTGCCAGCAGCCGAGGGGGGGGTCCTCAAGAGACCCAGTACTTC. This gives the protein CASSRGGGPQETQYF.

The chain carries TRBV30 and TRBJ2-2; TRBD1 agrees at 8 bases. Germline CDR1 is GTSNPN and CDR2 is SVGIG (reference sequence). Losses at the gene ends were 3 bases for V and 6 bases for J; bases not matched to a gene: 9. This CDR3 has 15 residues. CDR3 residues: CAWRGGQGFPGELFF. The CDR3 DNA reads TGTGCCTGGAGGGGAGGACAGGGCTTCCCCGGGGAGCTGTTTTTT.

The V call is TRBV7-9, the J call TRBJ2-7; TRBD2 matches at 9 bases. Trimming cost V 5 bases and J 3 bases; bases outside gene matches: 8. Germline CDR1 SEHNR, CDR2 FQNEAQ (reference sequence). This CDR3 is built from 15 residues. CDR3 residues: CASSLSGGAFYEQYV. The DNA of the CDR3 is TGTGCCAGCAGCCTTAGCGGGGGCGCCTTCTACGAGCAGTACGTC.

This clonotype was recorded a few times. This rearrangement joins TRBV2 to TRBJ2-1; D unclear. V dropped 4 bases and J dropped 12 bases, with 10 bases sitting between them. CDR3 size: 11 residues. Germline CDR1 is SNHLY and CDR2 is FYNNEI. CDR3 in DNA: TGTGCCAGCAGTGTAGCAGGAAGGCAGTTCTTC. It is translated as CASSVAGRQFF.

The V call is TRBV11-2, the J call TRBJ2-5; 7 bases fit TRBD2. The CDR3 spans 16 residues. Looked up from germline, CDR1 is SGHAT and CDR2 is FQNNGV. The J segment lost 3 bases and the V segment lost 5 bases, leaving 12 bases of the junction unmatched. The CDR3 region is CASSVGVGGSKETQYF. DNA for the CDR3: TGTGCCAGCAGCGTGGGGGTGGGGGGGAGCAAAGAGACCCAGTACTTC.

This clonotype was found a few times. CDR3 in amino acids: CAWSVGLGVYEQYF. CDR3 bases: TGTGCCTGGAGTGTAGGACTAGGGGTTTACGAGCAGTACTTC. The chain employs TRBV30 and TRBJ2-7; 7 nucleotides line up with TRBD2. Germline V CDR1 and CDR2: GTSNPN, SVGIG (reference sequence). The CDR3 contains 14 residues. V lost 0 bases and J lost 4; bases outside the gene matches: 6. The full variable domain, rest sourced from reference TRBV30 and TRBJ2-7, is SQTIHQWPATLVQPVGSPLSLECTVEGTSNPNLYWYRQAAGRGLQLLFYSVGIGQISSEVPQNLSASRPQDRQFILSSKKLLLSDSGFYLCAWSVGLGVYEQYFGPGTRLTVT.

This clonotype was seen more than once but under ten times. The gene calls are TRBV7-2 and TRBJ2-1, with 7 bases that match TRBD2. The V gene end was trimmed by 7 bases and the J gene end by 8 bases; junction bases not matched to a gene: 11. The germline V gene has CDR1 SGHTA and CDR2 FQGNSA. This CDR3 is 14 amino acids long. CDR3 coding DNA: TGTGCCAGCACAGGACGGAGCGGGGTAGATGAGCAGTTCTTC. Translated: CASTGRSGVDEQFF.

This clonotype was found many times. The J gene is TRBJ2-1, the V gene TRBV12-3 or TRBV12-4, with 7 bases fitting TRBD2. CDR3 size: 12 residues. After removal of 7 bases from V and 9 bases from J, the junction contained 6 bases not matched to a gene. CDR3 amino acids: CASTLRTSEQFF. DNA for the CDR3: TGTGCCAGCACCCTAAGGACTAGTGAGCAGTTCTTC.

This clonotype came up many times. The V gene is TRBV20-1, the J gene TRBJ1-1, with D possibly being TRBD1 (6 bases). The CDR3 has 11 residues. V was clipped by 4 bases and J by 10 bases, with 13 bases between them. CDR1 and CDR2 (germline): DFQATT, SNEGSKA (reference sequence). CDR3: CSAKTGFGAFF. CDR3 coding DNA: TGCAGTGCTAAAACAGGGTTCGGAGCTTTCTTT.

This clonotype came up once. This chain joins TRBV27 and TRBJ1-5; 7 bases map to TRBD1. Germline lookup yields CDR1 MNHEY and CDR2 SMNVEV (reference sequence). With V trimmed by 3 bases and J by 1 base, 3 bases remained unmatched. CDR3 length: 15 amino acids. CDR3 protein: CASSFRGQSNQPQHF. The CDR3 DNA sequence: TGTGCCAGCAGTTTTCGGGGACAGAGCAATCAGCCCCAGCATTTT.

This clonotype has just a few counts. The CDR3 protein is CATSRAGGEQYV. In DNA form, the CDR3 reads TGTGCCACCAGCAGGGCAGGGGGAGAGCAGTACGTC. This sequence joins TRBV15 and TRBJ2-7, with TRBD1 identical over 7 bases. Germline assignment: CDR1 LNHNV and CDR2 YYDKDF (reference sequence). The CDR3 covers 12 residues. V lost 3 bases, J lost 7 bases, and 3 bases stayed unmatched.

The chain recombines TRBV20-1 with TRBJ2-3; D is possibly TRBD1 (5 bases). Per germline, CDR1 DFQATT and CDR2 SNEGSKA (reference sequence). The CDR3 totals 12 residues. Trimming removed 3 bases at V and 3 bases at J, with 7 bases between. The CDR3 bases are TGCAGTGCTAGTCAGGGAACAGATACGCAGTATTTT. Protein: CSASQGTDTQYF.

The chain couples TRBV19 to TRBJ2-5; D is unclear. The CDR3 covers 13 residues. V was shortened by 5 bases and J by 2 bases, with 9 bases between the two germline ends. Germline V gives CDR1 LNHDA, CDR2 SQIVND (reference sequence). The CDR3: CASSARMQETQYF. CDR3 sequence (DNA): TGTGCCAGTAGTGCCAGGATGCAAGAGACCCAGTACTTC.

The chain links TRBV9 to TRBJ1-5; D is undetermined. CDR3 length: 14 amino acids. V lost 10 bases and J 2 bases, leaving 16 bases between the germline ends. Germline lookup yields CDR1 SGDLS and CDR2 YYNGEE. The CDR3 region is CALGSTFGNQPQHF. CDR3 sequence (DNA): TGTGCCCTCGGATCTACCTTTGGCAATCAGCCCCAGCATTTT.

This rearrangement joins TRBV12-5 to TRBJ2-2; a weak D match, TRBD2 (6 bases). The V gene lost 3 bases and the J gene lost 4 bases, with 15 bases spanning the gap. This CDR3 region has 16 residues. Germline CDR1 is LGHNT and CDR2 is FRNRAP. DNA of the CDR3: TGTGCTAGTGGTTTTGTCGTCCGGGGGAGCACCGGGGAGCTGTTTTTT. Its protein product is CASGFVVRGSTGELFF.

V is TRBV2 and J is TRBJ1-1; 9 nucleotides match TRBD1. The CDR3 covers 15 residues. Germline V gives CDR1 SNHLY, CDR2 FYNNEI. The J segment lost 2 bases and the V segment lost 5 bases, leaving 6 bases of the junction unmatched. In DNA, the CDR3 is TGTGCCAGCAGTAAGACAGGGGGTATAAACACTGAAGCTTTCTTT. As protein: CASSKTGGINTEAFF.

This chain joins TRBV9 and TRBJ2-7; 8 nucleotides match TRBD2. The germline gives CDR1 SGDLS, CDR2 YYNGEE. V lost 4 bases, J lost 4 bases, and 7 bases stayed unmatched. This CDR3 has 14 amino acids. For the CDR3, the DNA is TGTGCCAGCAGCCCCTCGCCTAGCGGGTACGAGCAGTACTTC. Residues: CASSPSPSGYEQYF.

This clonotype was seen more than once but under ten times. This chain connects TRBV20-1 to TRBJ1-1; D is uncertain. Germline V gene lookup returns CDR1 DFQATT and CDR2 SNEGSKA (reference sequence). V lost 2 bases, J lost 3 bases, and 13 bases lay in between. The CDR3 is made up of 14 amino acids. CDR3 amino acids: CSARSGTYHTEAFF. As DNA, the CDR3 is TGCAGTGCTAGATCAGGAACATATCACACTGAAGCTTTCTTT.

This clonotype was picked up a small number of times. The chain employs TRBV5-4 and TRBJ2-3, with 7 nucleotides matching TRBD1. CDR3 length equals 14 residues. V was clipped by 5 bases and J by 2 bases; unmatched bases: 5. Germline V gene lookup returns CDR1 SGHNT and CDR2 YYREEE (reference sequence). The CDR3 loop is CASRKDRVTDTQYF. The CDR3 DNA follows: TGTGCCAGCAGGAAAGACAGGGTCACAGATACGCAGTATTTT.

This clonotype was counted a few times. The chain recombines TRBV5-1 with TRBJ2-7, with 8 nucleotides matching TRBD1. Unmatched junction bases numbered 7, after V lost 4 bases and J lost 10 bases. CDR3 size: 12 residues. Germline V gene data show CDR1 as SGHRS and CDR2 as YFSETQ. In nucleotides, the CDR3 is TGCGCCAGCAGCAGATGGACAGGGTCACAGTACTTC. This translates into CASSRWTGSQYF.

This clonotype was seen just once. The chain employs TRBV13 and TRBJ2-3; the D gene could be TRBD1 or TRBD2 (6 bases each). The CDR3 has 14 residues. CDR1 is PRHDT, CDR2 FYEKMQ, per germline (reference sequence). V lost 8 bases to trimming and J lost 4 bases, with 16 bases between them. This CDR3 reads CASLRGVAADTQYF. The CDR3 DNA reads TGTGCCAGCCTAAGGGGGGTGGCGGCAGATACGCAGTATTTT.

This clonotype was picked up a small number of times. J is TRBJ1-2 and V is TRBV2; 8 bases fit TRBD1. Germline lookup yields CDR1 SNHLY and CDR2 FYNNEI. The CDR3 runs to 13 residues. V trimming: 6 bases; J trimming: 8 bases; junction bases outside the gene matches: 8. The CDR3 sequence: CASSMGAGGGYTF. CDR3 DNA sequence: TGTGCCAGCAGCATGGGGGCAGGGGGCGGCTACACCTTC.

The chain employs TRBV9 and TRBJ2-1; D unresolved. CDR3 length: 15 residues. Trimming took 0 bases from V and 3 from J, leaving 10 bases between them. Germline values: CDR1 SGDLS, CDR2 YYNGEE. The CDR3 spells CASSVGPGNYNEQFF. For the CDR3, the DNA is TGTGCCAGCAGCGTAGGGCCCGGAAACTACAATGAGCAGTTCTTC.

This clonotype was recorded a few times. This chain joins TRBV5-6 and TRBJ2-5; D might be TRBD2 (5 bases). The germline V and J ends were trimmed by 5 bases and 4 bases, with 21 bases remaining between them. CDR1 SGHDT and CDR2 YYEEEE come from the germline V gene. This CDR3 has 16 residues. The CDR3 protein is CASSFEEVQLLETQYF. The CDR3 bases are TGTGCCAGCAGTTTTGAGGAGGTACAGCTGCTAGAGACCCAGTACTTC.